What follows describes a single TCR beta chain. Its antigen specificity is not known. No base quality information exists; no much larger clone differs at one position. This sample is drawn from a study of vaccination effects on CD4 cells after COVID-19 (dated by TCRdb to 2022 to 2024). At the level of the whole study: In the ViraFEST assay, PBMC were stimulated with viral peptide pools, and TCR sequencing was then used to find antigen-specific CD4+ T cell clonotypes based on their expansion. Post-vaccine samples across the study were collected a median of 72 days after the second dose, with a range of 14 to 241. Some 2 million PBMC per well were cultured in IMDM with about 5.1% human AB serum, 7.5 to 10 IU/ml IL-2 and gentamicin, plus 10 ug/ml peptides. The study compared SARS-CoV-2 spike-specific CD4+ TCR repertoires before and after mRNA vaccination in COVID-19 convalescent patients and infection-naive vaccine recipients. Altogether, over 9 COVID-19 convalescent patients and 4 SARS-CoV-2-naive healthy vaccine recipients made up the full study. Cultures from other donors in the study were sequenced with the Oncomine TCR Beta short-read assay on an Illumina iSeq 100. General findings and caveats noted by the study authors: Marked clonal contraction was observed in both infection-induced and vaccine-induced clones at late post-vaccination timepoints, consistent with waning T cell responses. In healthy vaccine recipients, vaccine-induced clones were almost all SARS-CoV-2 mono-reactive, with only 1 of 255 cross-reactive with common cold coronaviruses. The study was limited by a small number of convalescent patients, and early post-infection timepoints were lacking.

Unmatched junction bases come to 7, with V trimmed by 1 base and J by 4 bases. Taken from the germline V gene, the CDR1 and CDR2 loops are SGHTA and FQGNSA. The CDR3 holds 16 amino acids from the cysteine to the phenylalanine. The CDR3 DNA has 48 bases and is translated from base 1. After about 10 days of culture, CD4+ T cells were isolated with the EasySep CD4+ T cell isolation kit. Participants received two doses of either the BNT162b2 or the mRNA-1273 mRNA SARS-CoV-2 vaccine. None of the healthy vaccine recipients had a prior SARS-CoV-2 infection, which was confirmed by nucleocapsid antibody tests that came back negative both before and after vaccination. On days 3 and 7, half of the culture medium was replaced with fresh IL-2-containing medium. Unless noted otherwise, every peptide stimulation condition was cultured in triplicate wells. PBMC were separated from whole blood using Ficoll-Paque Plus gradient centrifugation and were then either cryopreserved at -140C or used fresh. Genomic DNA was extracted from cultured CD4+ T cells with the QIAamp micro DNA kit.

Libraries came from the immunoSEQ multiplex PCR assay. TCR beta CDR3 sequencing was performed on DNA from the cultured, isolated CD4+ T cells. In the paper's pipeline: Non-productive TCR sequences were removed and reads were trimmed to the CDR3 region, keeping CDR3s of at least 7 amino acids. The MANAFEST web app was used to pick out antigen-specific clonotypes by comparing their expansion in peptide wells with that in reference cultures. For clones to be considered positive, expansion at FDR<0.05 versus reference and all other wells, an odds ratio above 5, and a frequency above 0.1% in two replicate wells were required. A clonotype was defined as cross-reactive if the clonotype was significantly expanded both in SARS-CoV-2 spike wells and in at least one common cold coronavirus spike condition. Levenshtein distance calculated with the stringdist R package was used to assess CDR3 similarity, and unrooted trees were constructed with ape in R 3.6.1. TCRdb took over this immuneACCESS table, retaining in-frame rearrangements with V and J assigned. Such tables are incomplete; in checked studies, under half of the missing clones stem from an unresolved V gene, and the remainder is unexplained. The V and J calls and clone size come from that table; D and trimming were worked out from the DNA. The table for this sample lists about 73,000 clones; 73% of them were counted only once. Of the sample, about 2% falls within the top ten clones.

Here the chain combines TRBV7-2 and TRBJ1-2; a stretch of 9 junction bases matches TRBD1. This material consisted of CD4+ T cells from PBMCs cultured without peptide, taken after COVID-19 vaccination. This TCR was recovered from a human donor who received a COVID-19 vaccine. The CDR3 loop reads CASSLGTGTGTYGYTF. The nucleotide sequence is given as TGTGCCAGCAGCTTAGGTACCGGGACAGGGACCTATGGCTACACCTTC.